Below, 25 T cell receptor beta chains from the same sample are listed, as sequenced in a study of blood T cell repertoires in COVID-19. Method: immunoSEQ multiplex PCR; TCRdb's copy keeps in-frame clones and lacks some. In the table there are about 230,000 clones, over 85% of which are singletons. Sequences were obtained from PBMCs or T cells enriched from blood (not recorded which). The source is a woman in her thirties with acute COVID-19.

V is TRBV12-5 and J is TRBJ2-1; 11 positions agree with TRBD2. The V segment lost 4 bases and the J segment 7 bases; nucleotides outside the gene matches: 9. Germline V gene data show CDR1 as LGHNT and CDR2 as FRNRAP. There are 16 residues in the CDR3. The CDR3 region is CASGSGLAGGFNEQFF. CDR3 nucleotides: TGTGCTAGTGGTTCCGGCTTAGCGGGGGGGTTTAATGAGCAGTTCTTC. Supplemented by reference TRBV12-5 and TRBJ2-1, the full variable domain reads DARVTQTPRHKVTEMGQEVTMRCQPILGHNTVFWYRQTMMQGLELLAYFRNRAPLDDSGMPKDRFSAEMPDATLATLKIQPSEPRDSAVYFCASGSGLAGGFNEQFFGPGTRLTVL.

For the CDR3, the DNA is TGTGCCACCAGGCCCCAATTTGATAGAGTAGAGCAGTTCTTC. It encodes CATRPQFDRVEQFF. The V call is TRBV19, the J call TRBJ2-1; D remains ambiguous. Germline loops: CDR1 LNHDA, CDR2 SQIVND (reference sequence). The CDR3 extends over 14 amino acids. The germline V and J ends were trimmed by 10 bases and 10 bases, with 23 bases remaining between them.

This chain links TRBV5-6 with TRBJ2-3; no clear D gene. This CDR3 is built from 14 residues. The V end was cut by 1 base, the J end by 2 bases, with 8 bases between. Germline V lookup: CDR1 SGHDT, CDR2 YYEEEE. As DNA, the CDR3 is TGTGCCAGCAGCTTGTTGTCCTACACAGATACGCAGTATTTT. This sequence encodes CASSLLSYTDTQYF.

The CDR3 loop is CASSGLAGQGSETQYF. In DNA form, the CDR3 reads TGTGCCAGCAGTGGCCTGGCGGGACAGGGATCGGAGACCCAGTACTTC. The chain links TRBV6-1 to TRBJ2-5; 9 nucleotides align to TRBD1. CDR1 is MNHNS and CDR2 is SASEGT in the germline V gene. The CDR3 has 16 amino acids. With 4 bases clipped from V and 5 bases from J, the junction kept 11 bases outside the gene matches.

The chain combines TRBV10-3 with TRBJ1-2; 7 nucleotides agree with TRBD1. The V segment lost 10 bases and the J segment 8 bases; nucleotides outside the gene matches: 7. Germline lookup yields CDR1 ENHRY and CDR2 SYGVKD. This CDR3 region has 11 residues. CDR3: CATQGQDGYTF. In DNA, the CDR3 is TGTGCCACTCAAGGACAGGACGGCTACACCTTC.

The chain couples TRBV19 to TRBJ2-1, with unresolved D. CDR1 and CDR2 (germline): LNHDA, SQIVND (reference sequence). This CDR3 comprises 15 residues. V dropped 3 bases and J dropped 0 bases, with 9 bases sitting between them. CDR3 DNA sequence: TGTGCCAGTAGTATGGGCCTAAGCTCCTACAATGAGCAGTTCTTC. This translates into CASSMGLSSYNEQFF.

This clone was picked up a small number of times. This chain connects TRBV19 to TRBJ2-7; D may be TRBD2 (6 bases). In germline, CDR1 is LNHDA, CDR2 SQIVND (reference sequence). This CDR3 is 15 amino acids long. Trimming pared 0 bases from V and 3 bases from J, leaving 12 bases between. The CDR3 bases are TGTGCCAGTAGTATAGATCGGGGGTCGAACTACGAGCAGTACTTC. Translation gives CASSIDRGSNYEQYF.

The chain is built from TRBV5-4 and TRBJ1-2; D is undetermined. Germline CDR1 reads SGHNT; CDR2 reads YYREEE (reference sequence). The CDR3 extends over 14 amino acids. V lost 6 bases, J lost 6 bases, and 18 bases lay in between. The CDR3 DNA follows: TGTGCCAGCAACGTGGGCGTAGGTTCCCATGGCTACACCTTC. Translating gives CASNVGVGSHGYTF.

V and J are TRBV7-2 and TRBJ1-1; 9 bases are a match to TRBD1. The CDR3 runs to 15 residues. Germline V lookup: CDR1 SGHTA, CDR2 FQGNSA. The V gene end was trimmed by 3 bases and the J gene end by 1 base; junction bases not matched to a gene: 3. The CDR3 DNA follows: TGTGCCAGCAGCTTTGACAGGGGGGCGAACACTGAAGCTTTCTTT. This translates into CASSFDRGANTEAFF.

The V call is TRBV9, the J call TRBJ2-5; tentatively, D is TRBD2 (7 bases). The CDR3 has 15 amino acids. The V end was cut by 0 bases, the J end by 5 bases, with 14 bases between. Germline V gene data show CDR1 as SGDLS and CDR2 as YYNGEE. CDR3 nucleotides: TGTGCCAGCAGCGTAGTAGGGGGGGCGAGGGAGACCCAGTACTTC. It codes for CASSVVGGARETQYF.

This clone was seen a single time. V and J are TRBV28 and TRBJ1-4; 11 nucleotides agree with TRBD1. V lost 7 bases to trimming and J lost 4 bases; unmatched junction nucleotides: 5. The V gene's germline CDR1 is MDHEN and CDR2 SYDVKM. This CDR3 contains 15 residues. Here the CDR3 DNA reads TGTGCCAGCACGGACAGGGGGCGAGATAATGAAAAACTGTTTTTT. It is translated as CASTDRGRDNEKLFF.

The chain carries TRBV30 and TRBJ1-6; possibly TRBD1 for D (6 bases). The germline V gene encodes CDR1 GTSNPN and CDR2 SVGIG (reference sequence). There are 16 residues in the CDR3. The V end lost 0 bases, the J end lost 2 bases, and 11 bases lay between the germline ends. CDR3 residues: CAWSVQGLTYNSPLHF. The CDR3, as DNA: TGTGCCTGGAGTGTTCAGGGGCTCACCTATAATTCACCCCTCCACTTT.

The CDR3 loop reads CASSLAPTSGGKTQYF. As DNA, the CDR3 is TGTGCCAGCAGCTTAGCGCCGACTAGCGGGGGTAAGACCCAGTACTTC. The V and J genes are TRBV7-2 and TRBJ2-5; TRBD2 agrees at 12 bases. CDR3 size: 16 residues. V shed 0 bases and J 6 bases; nucleotides not matched to a gene: 5. CDR1 is SGHTA and CDR2 is FQGNSA in the germline V gene.

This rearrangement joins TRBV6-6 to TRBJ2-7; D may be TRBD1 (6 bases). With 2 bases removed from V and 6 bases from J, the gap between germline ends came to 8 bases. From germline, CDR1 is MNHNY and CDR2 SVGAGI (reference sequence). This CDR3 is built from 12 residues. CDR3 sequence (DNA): TGTGCCAGCAGTTACACAGGGTCCGAGCAGTACTTC. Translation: CASSYTGSEQYF.

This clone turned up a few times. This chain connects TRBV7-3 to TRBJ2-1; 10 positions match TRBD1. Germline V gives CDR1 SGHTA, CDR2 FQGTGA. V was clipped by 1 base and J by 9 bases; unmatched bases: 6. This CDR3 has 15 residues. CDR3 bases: TGTGCCAGCAGCTTAAGGGGGACAGGGGCCGGTGAGCAGTTCTTC. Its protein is CASSLRGTGAGEQFF.

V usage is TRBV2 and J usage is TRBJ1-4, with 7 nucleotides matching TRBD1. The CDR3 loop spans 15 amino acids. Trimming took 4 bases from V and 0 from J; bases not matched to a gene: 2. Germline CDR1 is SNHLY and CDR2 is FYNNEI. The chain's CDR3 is CASSVDRATNEKLFF. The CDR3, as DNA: TGTGCCAGCAGTGTCGACAGGGCAACTAATGAAAAACTGTTTTTT.

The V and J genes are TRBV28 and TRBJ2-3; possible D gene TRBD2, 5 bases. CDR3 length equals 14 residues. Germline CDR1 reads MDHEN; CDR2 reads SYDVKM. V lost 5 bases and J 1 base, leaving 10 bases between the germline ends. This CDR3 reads CASSRAGGTDTQYF. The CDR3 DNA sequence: TGTGCCAGCAGTCGGGCCGGGGGCACAGATACGCAGTATTTT.

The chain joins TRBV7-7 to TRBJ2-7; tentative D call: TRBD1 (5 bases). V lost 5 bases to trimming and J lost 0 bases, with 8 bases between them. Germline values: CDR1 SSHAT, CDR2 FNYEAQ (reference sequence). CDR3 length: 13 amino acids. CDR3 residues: CASSGHGSYEQYF. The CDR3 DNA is TGTGCCAGCAGCGGACACGGCTCCTACGAGCAGTACTTC.

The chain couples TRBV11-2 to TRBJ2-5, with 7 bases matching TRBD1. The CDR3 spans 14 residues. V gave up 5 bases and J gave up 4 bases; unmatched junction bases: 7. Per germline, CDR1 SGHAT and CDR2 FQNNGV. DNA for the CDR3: TGTGCCAGCAGCCCCAGGACAGGTTCAGAGACCCAGTACTTC. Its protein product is CASSPRTGSETQYF.

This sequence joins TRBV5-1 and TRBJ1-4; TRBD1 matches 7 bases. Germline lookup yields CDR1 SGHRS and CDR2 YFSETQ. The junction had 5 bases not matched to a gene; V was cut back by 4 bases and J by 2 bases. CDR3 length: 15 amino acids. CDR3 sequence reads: CASSQQGSTNEKLFF. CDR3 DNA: TGCGCCAGCAGCCAACAGGGGTCTACTAATGAAAAACTGTTTTTT.

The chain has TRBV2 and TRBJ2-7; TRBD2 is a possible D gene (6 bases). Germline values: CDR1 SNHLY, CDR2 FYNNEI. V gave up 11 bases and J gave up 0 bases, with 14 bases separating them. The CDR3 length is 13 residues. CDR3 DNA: TGTGCCGCGGGGTCCGGGGGCTCCTACGAGCAGTACTTC. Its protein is CAAGSGGSYEQYF. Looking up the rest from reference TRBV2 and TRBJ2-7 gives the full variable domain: EPEVTQTPSHQVTQMGQEVILRCVPISNHLYFYWYRQILGQKVEFLVSFYNNEISEKSEIFDDQFSVERPDGSNFTLKIRSTKLEDSAMYFCAAGSGGSYEQYFGPGTRLTVT.

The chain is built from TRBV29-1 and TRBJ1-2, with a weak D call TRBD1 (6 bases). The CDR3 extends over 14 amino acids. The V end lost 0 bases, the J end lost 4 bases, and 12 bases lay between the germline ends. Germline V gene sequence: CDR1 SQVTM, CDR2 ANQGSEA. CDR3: CSVEDLQGIYGYTF. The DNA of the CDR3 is TGCAGCGTTGAAGATCTTCAGGGGATCTATGGCTACACCTTC.

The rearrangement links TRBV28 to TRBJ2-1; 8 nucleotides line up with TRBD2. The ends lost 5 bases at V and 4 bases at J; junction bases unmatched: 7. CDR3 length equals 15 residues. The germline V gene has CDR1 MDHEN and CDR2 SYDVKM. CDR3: CASSLGLAGYNEQFF. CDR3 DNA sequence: TGTGCCAGCAGTCTCGGCCTAGCGGGTTACAATGAGCAGTTCTTC. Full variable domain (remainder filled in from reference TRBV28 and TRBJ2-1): DVKVTQSSRYLVKRTGEKVFLECVQDMDHENMFWYRQDPGLGLRLIYFSYDVKMKEKGDIPEGYSVSREKKERFSLILESASTNQTSMYLCASSLGLAGYNEQFFGPGTRLTVL.

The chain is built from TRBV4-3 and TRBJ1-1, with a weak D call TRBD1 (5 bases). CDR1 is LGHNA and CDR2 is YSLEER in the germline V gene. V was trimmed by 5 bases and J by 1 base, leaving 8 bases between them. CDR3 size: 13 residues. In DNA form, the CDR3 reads TGCGCCAGCAGCTTGGGGGGGAACACTGAAGCTTTCTTT. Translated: CASSLGGNTEAFF.

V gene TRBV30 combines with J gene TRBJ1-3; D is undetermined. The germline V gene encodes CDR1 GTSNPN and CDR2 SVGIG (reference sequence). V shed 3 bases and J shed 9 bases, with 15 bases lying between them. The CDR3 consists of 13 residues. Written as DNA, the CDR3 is TGTGCCTGGAGGTTGGGCGCGAGCAGCACCATATATTTT. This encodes CAWRLGASSTIYF.